The 7 T cell receptor beta chains given below trace back to one sample, sequenced in a study of shared clonotypes between healthy human individuals. Sequenced by immunoSEQ multiplex PCR; TCRdb stores in-frame clones only, minus some. The profile covers around 1.1 million clones, with 78% appearing a single time and roughly 0.55% taken by the ten largest. The specimen was memory CD4+ T cells from PBMCs. The subset was: CD45RA-negative fraction. The receptors shown here come from a man aged 18 to 29 in good health. Some clones in this sample may be carry-over from other donors' samples.

The sample holds many counts of this clone. The CDR3: CASRGRTPGYTF. The CDR3 DNA follows: TGTGCCAGCAGGGGTAGGACACCTGGCTACACCTTC. The chain employs TRBV7-9 and TRBJ1-2, with a tentative D call TRBD1 (5 bases). Trimming took off 6 bases at V and 7 bases at J, with 12 bases between the two ends. The CDR3 runs 12 residues. Germline lookup yields CDR1 SEHNR and CDR2 FQNEAQ (reference sequence).

The table lists this clone with a count of one. This chain's CDR3 is CASRRDPVGEQYF. In nucleotides, the CDR3 is TGTGCCAGCAGACGGGACCCCGTGGGCGAGCAGTACTTC. The chain combines TRBV6-5 with TRBJ2-7; D tentatively reads TRBD1 or TRBD2 (5 bases each). Trimming shortened V by 6 bases and J by 6 bases, and 15 bases separated the two germline ends. The CDR3 sequence is 13 residues long. Germline CDR1 reads MNHEY; CDR2 reads SVGAGI.

The chain joins TRBV28 to TRBJ1-1, with D possibly matching TRBD1 (5 bases). The germline gives CDR1 MDHEN, CDR2 SYDVKM. CDR3 length: 15 residues. V shed 2 bases and J shed 4 bases, with 14 bases lying between them. The CDR3 sequence is CASSLRFDRFTEAFF. CDR3 in DNA: TGTGCCAGCAGTTTACGGTTCGACAGATTCACTGAAGCTTTCTTT.

The chain is built from TRBV5-4 and TRBJ2-4, with 8 bases matching TRBD2. From germline, CDR1 is SGHNT and CDR2 YYREEE (reference sequence). The V and J ends lost 4 bases and 5 bases, in that order; junction bases with no gene match: 8. The CDR3 covers 15 residues. Written as DNA, the CDR3 is TGTGCCAGCAGCCTTCCCGGGGGGGGCCAAAACATTCAGTACTTC. Its protein is CASSLPGGGQNIQYF.

With respect to this clone: This likely stems from a read error, as it lies one base from a far larger clone. The V call is TRBV18, the J call TRBJ2-7, with no clear D. Germline-derived CDR1 and CDR2 are KGHSH and LQKENI. The CDR3 extends over 14 amino acids. The CDR3 DNA sequence: TGTGCCAGCTCACCAAGCATAACCTCCTACAAGCAGTACTTC. It codes for CASSPSITSYKQYF.

The J gene is TRBJ2-7, the V gene TRBV7-2; D gene ambiguous. The CDR3 has 12 residues. V was clipped by 5 bases and J by 3 bases, with 8 bases between them. Germline V lookup: CDR1 SGHTA, CDR2 FQGNSA. This CDR3 is CASSPGNYEQYF. CDR3 in DNA: TGTGCCAGCAGCCCAGGAAACTACGAGCAGTACTTC.

In regard to this clone: Within the sample, other DNA sequences also encode this same CDR3. The chain combines TRBV5-1 with TRBJ1-2; D uncertain. Trimming pared 1 base from V and 0 bases from J, leaving 7 bases between. The V gene's germline CDR1 is SGHRS and CDR2 YFSETQ. The length of the CDR3 is 14 residues. The CDR3: CASSLTEANYGYTF. DNA of the CDR3: TGCGCCAGCAGCTTGACAGAGGCTAACTATGGCTACACCTTC.